The 20 T cell receptor beta chains reported below all come from one sample, sequenced in a study of T cell repertoires in ileal Crohn's disease (dated by TCRdb to between 2018 and 2021). The library was produced with the immunoSEQ multiplex PCR assay. In TCRdb, the immuneACCESS table is reduced to in-frame sequences with V and J assigned. These tables do not hold every clone; where another copy was compared, an unresolved V gene accounts for under half, and the others remain unexplained. This sample gives over 13,000 clones in total; less than 85% of them show up just once. The ten largest clonotypes hold 4% to 4.5% of the sample. The sample consisted of ileal tissue. All receptors derive from an adult with Crohn's disease.

The chain joins TRBV11-3 to TRBJ2-5; D is possibly TRBD1 (6 bases). The germline V and J ends were trimmed by 5 bases and 7 bases, with 23 bases remaining between them. Germline V gene sequence: CDR1 SGHNT, CDR2 YENEEA. The CDR3 has 16 residues. The CDR3 coding sequence is TGTGCCAGCAGCACTACAGAGCCCCAGGGGTGGGGGACCCAGTACTTC. Its translation is CASSTTEPQGWGTQYF. Looking up the rest from reference TRBV11-3 and TRBJ2-5 gives the full variable domain: EAGVVQSPRYKIIEKKQPVAFWCNPISGHNTLYWYLQNLGQGPELLIRYENEEAVDDSQLPKDRFSAERLKGVDSTLKIQPAELGDSAVYLCASSTTEPQGWGTQYFGPGTRLLVL.

The sample holds one count of this clone. The V and J genes are TRBV9 and TRBJ2-1, with D possibly TRBD1 on 5 matching bases. Germline V CDR1 and CDR2: SGDLS, YYNGEE. Deletions cut 4 bases from V and 8 bases from J, with 16 bases between. This CDR3 has 14 amino acids. As DNA, the CDR3 is TGTGCCAGCAGCACCCCCAGGGATCTCCATGAGCAGTTCTTC. It encodes CASSTPRDLHEQFF.

This rearrangement joins TRBV4-3 to TRBJ1-2; tentatively, D is TRBD1 (6 bases). Looked up from germline, CDR1 is LGHNA and CDR2 is YSLEER. The CDR3 consists of 14 residues. Trimming removed 0 bases at V and 7 bases at J, with 12 bases between. CDR3 nucleotide sequence: TGCGCCAGCAGCCAAGATGCACAGGGCCTTGGCTACACCTTC. Translation: CASSQDAQGLGYTF.

The V and J genes are TRBV25-1 and TRBJ2-7; the match to TRBD2 covers 9 bases. Germline values: CDR1 MGHDK, CDR2 SYGVNS. After removal of 7 bases from V and 4 bases from J, the junction contained 11 bases not matched to a gene. The CDR3 consists of 15 residues. Here the CDR3 DNA reads TGTGCCAGCATCTGCCTAGCGGGGTTATCTTACGAGCAGTACTTC. The encoded protein is CASICLAGLSYEQYF.

The rearrangement links TRBV7-6 to TRBJ2-1; 9 bases fit TRBD1. Germline V gives CDR1 SGHVS, CDR2 FNYEAQ. With V trimmed by 5 bases and J by 6 bases, 11 bases remained unmatched. There are 16 residues in the CDR3. CDR3 amino acids: CASSRARTGAGNEQFF. The CDR3, as DNA: TGTGCCAGCAGCCGAGCAAGGACAGGGGCTGGCAATGAGCAGTTCTTC.

The V and J genes are TRBV7-3 and TRBJ2-2; TRBD1 aligns across 7 bases. Germline trimming cut 5 bases from V and 7 bases from J; bases unmatched to any gene: 4. This CDR3 comprises 13 residues. From germline, CDR1 is SGHTA and CDR2 FQGTGA. CDR3 DNA: TGTGCCAGCAGCAGTCGACAGGGCGGGGAGCTGTTTTTT. Protein: CASSSRQGGELFF.

The V call is TRBV11-2, the J call TRBJ1-2; a possible D gene is TRBD1 (5 bases). Germline V gene lookup returns CDR1 SGHAT and CDR2 FQNNGV. The CDR3 is 14 amino acids. Trimming removed 4 bases from V and 2 bases from J, with 11 bases in between. The CDR3 sequence is CASSSAKGNYGYTF. As DNA, the CDR3 is TGTGCCAGCAGCTCGGCCAAGGGGAACTATGGCTACACCTTC.

The chain carries TRBV6-1 and TRBJ2-2; a weak D match, TRBD2 (6 bases). V was clipped by 6 bases and J by 3 bases, with 11 bases between them. Germline V gives CDR1 MNHNS, CDR2 SASEGT. This CDR3 has 14 residues. For the CDR3, the DNA is TGTGCCAGCAGATTAATAGCGGACACCGGGGAGCTGTTTTTT. It specifies CASRLIADTGELFF.

The chain employs TRBV5-8 and TRBJ1-6; 10 bases fit TRBD1. The ends lost 4 bases at V and 10 bases at J; junction bases unmatched: 8. Germline-derived CDR1 and CDR2 are SGHTS and YDEGEE. This CDR3 comprises 15 residues. The CDR3 loop reads CASSRPWTGGSPLHF. In DNA form, the CDR3 reads TGTGCCAGCAGCCGACCATGGACAGGGGGGTCACCCCTCCACTTT.

This clone was counted between two and nine times. J is TRBJ2-1 and V is TRBV19; 9 bases are a match to TRBD2. Germline values: CDR1 LNHDA, CDR2 SQIVND (reference sequence). The CDR3 extends over 19 amino acids. The ends lost 5 bases at V and 1 base at J; junction bases unmatched: 15. CDR3 DNA: TGTGCCAGTAGTCTTCAGACCTTTAGCGGGAGTAGTTCCTACAATGAGCAGTTCTTC. Protein sequence: CASSLQTFSGSSSYNEQFF.

The rearrangement joins TRBV5-5 to TRBJ2-5, with D tentatively TRBD1 (6 bases). Trimming shortened V by 4 bases and J by 5 bases, and 21 bases separated the two germline ends. CDR3 length equals 16 residues. Germline V gene lookup returns CDR1 SGHKS and CDR2 YYEKEE (reference sequence). The CDR3 loop is CASSASTGSGRETQYF. Written as DNA, the CDR3 is TGTGCCAGCAGCGCCTCGACAGGATCAGGTCGCGAGACCCAGTACTTC. The full variable domain, its missing parts supplied by reference TRBV5-5 and TRBJ2-5, is DAGVTQSPTHLIKTRGQQVTLRCSPISGHKSVSWYQQVLGQGPQFIFQYYEKEERGRGNFPDRFSARQFPNYSSELNVNALLLGDSALYLCASSASTGSGRETQYFGPGTRLLVL.

Remarks on this clone: Other nucleotide sequences from this sample produce the same CDR3. The V gene is TRBV2, the J gene TRBJ1-2; possible D gene TRBD1, 6 bases. V was pared by 11 bases and J by 2 bases, with 9 bases between. The germline V gene has CDR1 SNHLY and CDR2 FYNNEI. The CDR3 consists of 11 residues. As DNA, the CDR3 is TGTGCCTCAACAGGGAACTATGGCTACACCTTC. It specifies CASTGNYGYTF.

The CDR3: CASSIPVSAGAGELFF. The CDR3, as DNA: TGTGCCAGTAGTATACCGGTTTCAGCGGGAGCCGGGGAGCTGTTTTTT. The V and J genes are TRBV19 and TRBJ2-2, with 8 bases lining up with TRBD2. Germline lookup yields CDR1 LNHDA and CDR2 SQIVND (reference sequence). CDR3 length: 16 residues. V shed 2 bases and J 6 bases; nucleotides not matched to a gene: 8.

This clone appeared a few times. The rearrangement links TRBV6-5 to TRBJ1-4; TRBD1 aligns across 11 bases. With V trimmed by 5 bases and J by 7 bases, 3 bases remained unmatched. The germline gives CDR1 MNHEY, CDR2 SVGAGI. The CDR3 totals 14 residues. The CDR3 DNA sequence: TGTGCCAGCAGTACGGACAGGGGGCTTGAAAAACTGTTTTTT. Translation: CASSTDRGLEKLFF.

The rearrangement uses TRBV7-2 and TRBJ2-6; D unresolved. Trimming shortened V by 5 bases and J by 0 bases, and 8 bases separated the two germline ends. The V gene's germline CDR1 is SGHTA and CDR2 FQGNSA. The CDR3 totals 15 residues. The CDR3 sequence: CASSIDFSGANVLTF. The CDR3 DNA reads as TGTGCCAGCAGCATCGACTTCTCTGGGGCCAACGTCCTGACTTTC.

The chain recombines TRBV4-3 with TRBJ2-5, with 7 bases aligning to TRBD1. The CDR3 consists of 14 residues. Trimming at V came to 4 bases and at J to 4 bases, leaving 6 bases not matched to a gene. CDR1 and CDR2 from the germline V gene are LGHNA and YSLEER. The CDR3 reads CASSRGDSGETQYF. CDR3 DNA sequence: TGCGCCAGCAGCCGAGGGGACAGCGGAGAGACCCAGTACTTC.

The chain has TRBV18 and TRBJ2-7; TRBD2 agrees at 11 bases. The CDR3 totals 16 residues. Germline V gene data show CDR1 as KGHSH and CDR2 as LQKENI. Unmatched junction bases numbered 10, after V lost 6 bases and J lost 3 bases. Here the CDR3 reads CASSREASGRYYEQYV. The CDR3 DNA is TGTGCCAGCTCCCGCGAAGCTAGCGGGAGGTACTACGAGCAGTACGTC.

Written as DNA, the CDR3 is TGTGCCAGCAGCGAGGGACAGGGCACGGAGCAGTACTTC. Its translation: CASSEGQGTEQYF. This rearrangement joins TRBV6-6 to TRBJ2-7, with 9 bases lining up with TRBD1. The trim removed 6 bases at V and 7 bases at J, leaving 7 bases unmatched. From germline, CDR1 is MNHNY and CDR2 SVGAGI (reference sequence). This CDR3 region has 13 residues.

On this clone: The same CDR3 arises from other DNA sequences in this sample as well. This chain links TRBV5-1 with TRBJ2-5; D is possibly TRBD1 (7 bases). The CDR3 has 14 amino acids. Germline V gene sequence: CDR1 SGHRS, CDR2 YFSETQ. Trimming cost V 0 bases and J 5 bases, with 11 bases left between them. CDR3 amino acids: CASSLGQGGETQYF. In DNA, the CDR3 is TGCGCCAGCAGCTTGGGCCAGGGGGGCGAGACCCAGTACTTC.

This clone was found once. This chain links TRBV6-6 with TRBJ1-2; 8 bases line up with TRBD1. Germline V gene sequence: CDR1 MNHNY, CDR2 SVGAGI (reference sequence). The trim removed 6 bases at V and 3 bases at J, leaving 12 bases unmatched. The CDR3 length is 16 residues. CDR3 sequence (DNA): TGTGCCAGCAGCCACCCGACCTTGGACAGGGACTATGGCTACACCTTC. The encoded protein is CASSHPTLDRDYGYTF.